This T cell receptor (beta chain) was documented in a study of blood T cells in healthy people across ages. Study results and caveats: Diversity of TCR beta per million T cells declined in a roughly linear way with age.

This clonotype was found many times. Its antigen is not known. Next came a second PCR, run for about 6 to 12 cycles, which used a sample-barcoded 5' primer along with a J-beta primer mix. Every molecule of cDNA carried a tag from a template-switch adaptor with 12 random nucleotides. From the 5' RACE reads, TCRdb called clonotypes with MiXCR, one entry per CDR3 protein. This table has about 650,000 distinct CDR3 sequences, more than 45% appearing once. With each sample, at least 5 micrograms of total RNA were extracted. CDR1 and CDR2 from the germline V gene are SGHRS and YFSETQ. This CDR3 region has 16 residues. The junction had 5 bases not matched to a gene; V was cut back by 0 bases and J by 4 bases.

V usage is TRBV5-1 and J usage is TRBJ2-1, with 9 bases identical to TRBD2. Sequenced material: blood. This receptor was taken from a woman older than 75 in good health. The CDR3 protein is CASSLAGSGGYNEQFF. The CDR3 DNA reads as TGCGCCAGCAGCTTGGCCGGTAGCGGGGGATACAATGAGCAGTTCTTC.